This T cell receptor (beta chain) was identified in a study of OX40 agonist ivuxolimab in advanced cancers. Study-wide background: Patients received intravenous ivuxolimab every 2 weeks at 0.01 to 10 mg/kg. Subjects had a mean age of around 63 years, with a range of about 23 to 79; around 83% were male.

Notes on this clone: Its target is not known.

Data came from immunoSEQ multiplex PCR; TCRdb stores just in-frame clones and leaves some out. The sample includes about 40,000 clones, roughly 80% of them seen just once. Study-wide findings and caveats: The study found that CD8+ T cells averaged more expanded clones than CD4+.

V was pared by 4 bases and J by 0 bases, with 4 bases between. Looked up from germline, CDR1 is SNHLY and CDR2 is FYNNEI. The CDR3 is 12 residues long. The genes are TRBV2 and TRBJ2-7; D not resolved. The origin of this receptor is an adult with an advanced solid tumor such as melanoma, head and neck, liver or kidney cancer. Sequencing used CD4+ or CD8+ T cells sorted from blood, obtained in a trial of the OX40 agonist ivuxolimab. Written as DNA, the CDR3 is TGTGCCAGCAGTGCGGTCTCCTACGAGCAGTACTTC. Protein product: CASSAVSYEQYF.